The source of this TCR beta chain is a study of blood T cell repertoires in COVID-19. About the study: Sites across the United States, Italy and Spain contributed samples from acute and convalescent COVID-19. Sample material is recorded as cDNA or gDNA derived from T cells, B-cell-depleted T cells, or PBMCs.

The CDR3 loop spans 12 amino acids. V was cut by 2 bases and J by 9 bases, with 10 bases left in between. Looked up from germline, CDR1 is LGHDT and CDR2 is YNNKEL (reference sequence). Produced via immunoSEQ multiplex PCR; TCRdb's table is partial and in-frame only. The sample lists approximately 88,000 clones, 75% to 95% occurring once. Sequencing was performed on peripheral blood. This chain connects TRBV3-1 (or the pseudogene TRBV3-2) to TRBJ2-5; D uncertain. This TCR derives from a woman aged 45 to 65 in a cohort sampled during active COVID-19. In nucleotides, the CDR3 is TGTGCCAGCAGCCAAATCCCATCGGCCCAGTACTTC. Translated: CASSQIPSAQYF.